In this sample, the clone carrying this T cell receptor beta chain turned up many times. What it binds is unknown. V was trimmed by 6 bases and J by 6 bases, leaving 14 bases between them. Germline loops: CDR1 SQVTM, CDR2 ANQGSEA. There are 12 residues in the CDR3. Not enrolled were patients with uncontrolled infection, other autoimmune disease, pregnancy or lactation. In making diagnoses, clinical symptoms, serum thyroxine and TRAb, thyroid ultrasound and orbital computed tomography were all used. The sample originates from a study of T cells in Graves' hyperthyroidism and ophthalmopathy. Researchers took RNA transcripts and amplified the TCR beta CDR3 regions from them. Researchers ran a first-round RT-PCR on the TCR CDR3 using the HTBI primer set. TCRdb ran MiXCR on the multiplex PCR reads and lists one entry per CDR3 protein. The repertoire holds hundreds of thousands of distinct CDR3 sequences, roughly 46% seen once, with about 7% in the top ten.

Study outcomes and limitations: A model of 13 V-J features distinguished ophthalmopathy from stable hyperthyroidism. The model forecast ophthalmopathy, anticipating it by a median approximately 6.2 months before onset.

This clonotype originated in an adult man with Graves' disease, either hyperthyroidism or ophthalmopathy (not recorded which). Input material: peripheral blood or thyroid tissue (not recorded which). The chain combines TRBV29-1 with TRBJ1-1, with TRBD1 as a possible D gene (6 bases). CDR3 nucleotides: TGCAGCGTGCGAGGGGGGAGCGCTGAAGCTTTCTTT. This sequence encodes CSVRGGSAEAFF.